Each of the 10 T cell receptor beta chains below was sequenced from the same sample in a study of cytotoxic CD8 clonotypes in ibrutinib-treated CLL. The table came from immunoSEQ multiplex PCR; TCRdb's copy has only in-frame clones and leaves some out. The data contain approximately 70,000 clones, 90% of them singletons. The source material was PBMCs, sampled after 12 months of ibrutinib treatment. These receptors all stem from a human donor with chronic lymphocytic leukemia.

This chain links TRBV10-3 with TRBJ1-1, with 11 positions matching TRBD1. CDR1 and CDR2 (germline): ENHRY, SYGVKD. After removal of 4 bases from V and 1 base from J, the junction contained 5 bases not matched to a gene. The CDR3 sequence is 16 residues long. The CDR3 loop is CAISGADRGQNTEAFF. The CDR3 DNA is TGTGCCATCAGTGGGGCGGACAGGGGGCAGAACACTGAAGCTTTCTTT.

The rearrangement joins TRBV11-3 to TRBJ2-2; D gene ambiguous. Germline V gene lookup returns CDR1 SGHNT and CDR2 YENEEA. CDR3 length equals 16 residues. The ends were cut back, 5 bases at V and 0 bases at J, with 13 bases in the middle. The CDR3 nucleotides read TGTGCCAGCAGCCCACGCGTCGTCGCGAACACCGGGGAGCTGTTTTTT. Protein sequence: CASSPRVVANTGELFF. The entire variable domain, with the rest obtained from reference TRBV11-3 and TRBJ2-2, is as follows: EAGVVQSPRYKIIEKKQPVAFWCNPISGHNTLYWYLQNLGQGPELLIRYENEEAVDDSQLPKDRFSAERLKGVDSTLKIQPAELGDSAVYLCASSPRVVANTGELFFGEGSRLTVL.

The genes are TRBV19 and TRBJ1-2, with D possibly being TRBD1 (6 bases). Per germline, CDR1 LNHDA and CDR2 SQIVND (reference sequence). The CDR3 sequence is 12 residues long. V lost 5 bases to trimming and J lost 3 bases, with 7 bases between them. This CDR3 is CASSGQHYGYTF. In DNA, the CDR3 is TGTGCCAGTAGTGGACAGCACTATGGCTACACCTTC. The complete variable domain, with remaining parts taken from reference TRBV19 and TRBJ1-2, reads DGGITQSPKYLFRKEGQNVTLSCEQNLNHDAMYWYRQDPGQGLRLIYYSQIVNDFQKGDIAEGYSVSREKKESFPLTVTSAQKNPTAFYLCASSGQHYGYTFGSGTRLTVV.

The rearrangement links TRBV6-5 to TRBJ1-4, with a weak D call TRBD1 (6 bases). V was shortened by 10 bases and J by 8 bases, with 17 bases between the two germline ends. The CDR3 is made up of 13 amino acids. Germline CDR1 MNHEY, CDR2 SVGAGI. CDR3 in DNA: TGTGCCACATGGGGAACAGGGAGAGAAAAACTGTTTTTT. Its translation is CATWGTGREKLFF.

There are a few counts of this clone. The V gene is TRBV27, the J gene TRBJ2-6; no reliable D call. This CDR3 comprises 13 residues. Germline values: CDR1 MNHEY, CDR2 SMNVEV (reference sequence). V was cut by 8 bases and J by 0 bases, with 5 bases left in between. As DNA, the CDR3 is TGTGCCAGCGGCGGCTCTGGGGCCAACGTCCTGACTTTC. It yields the protein CASGGSGANVLTF.

Only one count was recorded for this clone. The chain is built from TRBV7-9 and TRBJ1-1, with TRBD1 identical over 9 bases. Germline CDR1 is SEHNR and CDR2 is FQNEAQ (reference sequence). The CDR3 loop spans 14 amino acids. Unmatched junction bases numbered 5, after V lost 5 bases and J lost 4 bases. The DNA for the CDR3 is TGTGCCAGCAGCCACGAGACAGGGGGCACTGAAGCTTTCTTT. This sequence encodes CASSHETGGTEAFF.

J is TRBJ1-1 and V is TRBV9; unclear D gene. CDR3 length: 16 amino acids. Looked up from germline, CDR1 is SGDLS and CDR2 is YYNGEE. The V end lost 4 bases, the J end lost 4 bases, and 20 bases lay between the germline ends. The CDR3 nucleotides read TGTGCCAGCAGCCCAAGCGGTGGGGTGATAGGCACTGAAGCTTTCTTT. Its translation is CASSPSGGVIGTEAFF.

The chain is built from TRBV29-1 and TRBJ2-7; possible D gene TRBD2, 5 bases. This CDR3 region has 11 residues. CDR1 SQVTM and CDR2 ANQGSEA come from the germline V gene. With 2 bases removed from V and 4 bases from J, the gap between germline ends came to 6 bases. CDR3 in amino acids: CSVETGYEQYF. In DNA form, the CDR3 reads TGCAGCGTTGAAACGGGGTACGAGCAGTACTTC.

This CDR3 reads CASSGGGQGGQPQHF. The CDR3 DNA is TGTGCCAGCAGTGGGGGGGGACAGGGAGGACAGCCCCAGCATTTT. V and J are TRBV6-1 and TRBJ1-5, with TRBD1 matching over 9 bases. Germline CDR1 MNHNS, CDR2 SASEGT. V was clipped by 4 bases and J by 7 bases; unmatched bases: 8. The CDR3 consists of 15 residues.

V and J are TRBV5-8 and TRBJ1-4, with 8 bases matching TRBD1. This CDR3 has 13 amino acids. CDR1 and CDR2 from the germline V gene are SGHTS and YDEGEE. Trimming removed 4 bases from V and 8 bases from J; junction bases left unmatched: 4. The CDR3 reads CASSARDREKLFF. CDR3 coding DNA: TGTGCCAGCAGCGCCCGGGACAGGGAAAAACTGTTTTTT.